The 5 T cell receptor beta chains below were found in one sample sequenced in a study of memory CD4+ T cells and cytomegalovirus serostatus (dated by TCRdb to between 2018 and 2021). Single viable CD3+CD4+CD8-CD45RO+ cells were sorted as memory CD4+ T cells on a FACSAria II. Libraries came from the immunoSEQ multiplex PCR assay. The table was pulled from immuneACCESS by TCRdb, which kept in-frame rearrangements only. Such tables lose some clones; where checked, under half of the loss comes from unresolved V genes, and the rest has no known cause. The sample table shows around 53,000 clones, and around four fifths are seen once. The ten biggest clones cover about 1.4% of the sample. The sequencing sample was made of memory CD4+ T cells from blood. These receptors all stem from an adult in good health and CMV-seropositive.

This sequence joins TRBV27 and TRBJ2-5, with TRBD1 identical over 8 bases. The germline V gene has CDR1 MNHEY and CDR2 SMNVEV (reference sequence). There are 14 residues in the CDR3. The junction had 7 bases not matched to a gene; V was cut back by 5 bases and J by 5 bases. The chain's CDR3 is CASSNTRGLETQYF. CDR3 bases: TGTGCCAGCAGTAATACCAGGGGGCTGGAGACCCAGTACTTC.

Notes on this clone: Different DNA sequences within this sample yield the same CDR3. The rearrangement links TRBV19 to TRBJ2-5, with 10 positions matching TRBD1. Germline trimming cut 5 bases from V and 11 bases from J; bases unmatched to any gene: 11. Germline V gene lookup returns CDR1 LNHDA and CDR2 SQIVND (reference sequence). This CDR3 has 14 residues. The CDR3 region is CASSHGGTGVTQYF. DNA for the CDR3: TGTGCCAGTAGTCACGGGGGGACAGGGGTGACTCAGTACTTC.

The chain combines TRBV14 with TRBJ2-2; D is undetermined. Trimming took 4 bases from V and 8 from J, leaving 14 bases between them. The CDR3 has 14 residues. CDR1 and CDR2 (germline): SGHDN, FVKESK. The CDR3 region is CASSLASPTGELFF. The CDR3 coding sequence is TGTGCCAGCAGCCTTGCTTCGCCGACTGGGGAGCTGTTTTTT.

In DNA form, the CDR3 reads TGCGCCAGCAGCCAAGCAGGGGGCGGGGGGCGGTCCTACGAGCAGTACTTC. It is translated as CASSQAGGGGRSYEQYF. J is TRBJ2-7 and V is TRBV4-3; D may match TRBD1 or TRBD2 (8 bases each). The V end lost 1 base, the J end lost 1 base, and 17 bases lay between the germline ends. The V gene's germline CDR1 is LGHNA and CDR2 YSLEER. The CDR3 contains 17 residues.

V and J are TRBV7-2 and TRBJ2-1, with a tentative D call TRBD1 (6 bases). Trimming pared 6 bases from V and 5 bases from J, leaving 20 bases between. The germline CDR1 and CDR2 sequences are SGHTA and FQGNSA. The CDR3 consists of 16 residues. In nucleotides, the CDR3 is TGTGCCAGCAGAAGCCCCGCCAGGGGAGTCAACAATGAGCAGTTCTTC. It encodes CASRSPARGVNNEQFF. The whole variable domain, filled in from reference TRBV7-2 and TRBJ2-1, reads GAGVSQSPSNKVTEKGKDVELRCDPISGHTALYWYRQSLGQGLEFLIYFQGNSAPDKSGLPSDRFSAERTGGSVSTLTIQRTQQEDSAVYLCASRSPARGVNNEQFFGPGTRLTVL.